These T cell receptor beta chains were read from a single sample in a study of blood T cell repertoires in COVID-19. TCRdb keeps only in-frame clones here, not all; method: immunoSEQ multiplex PCR. Here the sample spans about 49,000 clones, 86% being singletons. The sample was peripheral blood. The receptor source for this set is a man aged 35 to 55 with active COVID-19. Each CDR3 is given with its conserved first and last residue. A D gene is named only where the DNA matches it firmly. Not all rows give a size; the values are once, few, many and, for expanded clones, a class.

TRBJ2-7,TRBD2,19,-,TRBV7-2,TGTGCCAGCAGCTTAGAATACAGCGGGAGGAGGGGTAGGGTCTACGAGCAGTACTTC,CASSLEYSGRRGRVYEQYF
TRBJ2-1,-,14,-,TRBV9,TGTGCCAGCAGCGTAGAAGGAACAGTAGATGAGCAGTTCTTC,CASSVEGTVDEQFF
TRBJ2-3,TRBD2,16,-,TRBV6-6,TGTGCCAGCAGTTACACTGGCGGGAGTAGGGCAGATACGCAGTATTTT,CASSYTGGSRADTQYF
TRBJ1-2,TRBD1,18,few,TRBV19,TGTGCCAGTAGTGGCCTGGGACAGGAAAGCGGCCTCAGCTTTGGCTACACCTTC,CASSGLGQESGLSFGYTF
TRBJ1-2,-,12,few,TRBV12-3/TRBV12-4,TGTGCCAGCAACCAAGGGAGGGACGGCTACACCTTC,CASNQGRDGYTF
TRBJ2-7,-,14,-,TRBV11-1,TGTGCCAGCAGCCCCTCGTGGGGAGACTACGAGCAGTACTTC,CASSPSWGDYEQYF
TRBJ1-2,-,15,-,TRBV7-8,TGTGCCAGCAGCGCTCAAACAGGGATCGGCCATGGCTACACCTTC,CASSAQTGIGHGYTF
TRBJ1-2,-,12,-,TRBV29-1,TGCAGCGTTTTGACAGGTGCCTATGGCTACACCTTC,CSVLTGAYGYTF
TRBJ1-1,-,15,-,TRBV10-3,TGTGCCATCCGTTCTCAGGTGGGAGGTAACACTGAAGCTTTCTTT,CAIRSQVGGNTEAFF
TRBJ2-5,TRBD2,14,few,TRBV11-2,TGTGCCAGCAGGCTCTCGGGGGGATTAGAGACCCAGTACTTC,CASRLSGGLETQYF
TRBJ2-5,-,15,-,TRBV11-3,TGTGCCAGCAGCTTTGGAGGGACCAATCAAGAGACCCAGTACTTC,CASSFGGTNQETQYF
TRBJ2-5,TRBD2,15,once,TRBV5-1,TGCGCCAGCAGCTCGGGACTAGCGGGACAAGAGACCCAGTACTTC,CASSSGLAGQETQYF
TRBJ2-1,TRBD1,13,-,TRBV7-9,TGTGCCAGCAGCGGACAGGGGGCTGATGAGCAGTTCTTC,CASSGQGADEQFF
TRBJ2-2,-,14,-,TRBV28,TGTGCCACCCCAGCGGAGACGAACACCGGGGAGCTGTTTTTT,CATPAETNTGELFF
TRBJ1-3,TRBD1,16,-,TRBV7-6,TGTGCCAGCAGCAACCTACAGGGGGTTACTGGAAACACCATATATTTT,CASSNLQGVTGNTIYF
TRBJ1-2,TRBD1,19,-,TRBV29-1,TGCAGCGTTGAAGTTCCTCCGGGACAGGGAAGAGGGTCTGGCTATGGCTACACCTTC,CSVEVPPGQGRGSGYGYTF